This paragraph covers one TCR beta chain sequence. Its antigen is currently unknown. The CDR3 runs 17 residues. The germline V gene has CDR1 MNHEY and CDR2 SVGAGI. Trimming stripped 4 bases from V and 7 bases from J, with 22 bases between. TCRdb processed the 5' RACE reads anew with MiXCR; each CDR3 protein has one entry. The sample holds approximately 500,000 distinct CDR3 sequences, about 13% seen once. The sample originates from a study of CD8 T cells in ankylosing spondylitis. Study results and limitations: Ankylosing spondylitis blood appeared to carry a characteristic TCR beta motif of 7 or 8 highly homologous variants. Before this, some motif variants had been reported in reactive arthritis synovial fluid and blood. Reportedly, disease-linked clones are significantly enriched in ankylosing spondylitis patients' matched synovial fluid.

The chain joins TRBV6-5 to TRBJ2-2, with D possibly matching TRBD2 (5 bases). The sample taken for sequencing was blood, either unsorted or a sorted T cell fraction (not recorded which). The source of this sequence is a male donor with ankylosing spondylitis. The CDR3: CASSSTPGITEGGELFF. The CDR3 bases are TGTGCCAGCAGTTCCACGCCCGGGATCACCGAGGGCGGGGAGCTGTTTTTT.